This T cell receptor (beta chain) was retrieved from a study of molecular identifiers for immune sequencing clone quantification. Findings and limits, study-wide: Reportedly, one cell's Jurkat TCR RNA was detected within 1,100,000 naive CD8 cells. Whereas naive cells kept under 1% of molecules in clones above 20 RNA copies, such clones held over 98% in effectors.

With 3 bases removed from V and 0 bases from J, the gap between germline ends came to 9 bases. The CDR3 contains 14 residues. CDR1 and CDR2 from the germline V gene are LNHDA and SQIVND (reference sequence). This clonotype showed up just a few times. Its target is not known. Bulk TCR libraries were made with methods that had been previously described and with listed TCR primers. Using its own MiXCR run on the PCR reads, TCRdb lists one record per CDR3 protein. Of fewer than 45,000 distinct CDR3 sequences listed, approximately 22% are singletons. Sample: naive CD8+ T cells from blood, with Jurkat cell RNA spiked in. The sample's subset: FACS-sorted CD8+CD4-CCR7+CD45RA+ naive T cells. The clonotype was recovered from a human donor in good health. Some libraries in this study had Jurkat cell RNA spiked in. The rearrangement links TRBV19 to TRBJ2-7, with D possibly matching TRBD2 (6 bases). The CDR3 sequence: CASSIGGYSYEQYF. CDR3 bases: TGTGCCAGTAGTATCGGGGGATACTCCTACGAGCAGTACTTC.